The rows below give T cell receptor beta chains drawn from one sample of a study of T-cell reconstitution after alpha-beta-depleted transplantation in children. TCRdb itself ran the PCR reads through MiXCR, one entry per CDR3 protein. The sample lists around 270,000 distinct CDR3 sequences; 6% to 10% were seen once. Sequencing used peripheral blood, obtained 360 days after TCRalphabeta/CD19-depleted stem cell transplant. These receptors were collected from a female patient between 2 and 15 years old who had a stem cell transplant for Fanconi anemia, so the T cells may come from the graft donor. Both conserved end residues are trimmed from each CDR3. The listing skips clone size in some rows; elsewhere it reads once, few, many or a size class.

size | V | CDR3
many | TRBV12-3/TRBV12-4 | ASSLVGHTEAF
many | TRBV9 | ASSVAPSGRAFGELF
many | TRBV7-9 | ASSARLAAVYEQY
many | TRBV12-3/TRBV12-4 | ASSSTGNLAYEQY
NA | TRBV2 | ASSESGWLF
many | TRBV5-1 | ASSFGKASGELF
many | TRBV7-9 | ASSKYSYTEAF
many | TRBV10-3 | AISVAGGTNTEAF
many | TRBV2 | ASSVQSDTQY
many | TRBV28 | ASRQTETYGYT
many | TRBV7-8 | ASSLTATVNTEAF
many | TRBV20-1 | SARDWRGGSSYNEQF
many | TRBV20-1 | SALDSPGTQY
NA | TRBV30 | AWSAATKRPDEQY
many | TRBV20-1 | SAHGQGNYEQY
many | TRBV5-1 | ASSLAGTGGASGYT
many | TRBV12-3/TRBV12-4 | ASSFWREENEQF
NA | TRBV30 | AWIKPGQGRANTGELF
many | TRBV29-1 | SVAGGENEQF
many | TRBV12-3/TRBV12-4 | ASSSTVHLHEQY
NA | TRBV27 | ASSPTGTGVEQY
many | TRBV7-3 | ASSFYSGTEAF
NA | TRBV7-2 | ASSPGAGAQY
few | TRBV3-1 | ASSQYRGLHYGYT
few | TRBV9 | ASSPGLGDNEQF
many | TRBV7-8 | ASSLSHQSSYEQY
many | TRBV15 | ATSRDNGINTGELF
many | TRBV7-2 | ASSPDDRERPQH
many | TRBV11-2 | ASSLVTQHPGAYEQY
many | TRBV28 | ASRPRGLHGYT
few | TRBV18 | ASSPPGTVWNEQF
NA | TRBV2 | ASSADYRAYEQY
few | TRBV7-8 | ASSFGTAVNFQETQY
many | TRBV7-3 | ASSKDRNYGYT
many | TRBV20-1 | SASRTGGSYEQY
many | TRBV25-1 | ASSVRGLNEQF
NA | TRBV19 | ASRIAGYSNQPQH
many | TRBV9 | ASSVATWSNEQF
NA | TRBV27 | ASSQIAPPYEQY
few | TRBV21-1 | ASSNPSGGALNEQF
NA | TRBV10-2 | ATSQQVPYEQY
many | TRBV27 | ASSPKTGITDTQY
few | TRBV5-6 | ASSLARETEAF
many | TRBV6-1 | ASIKNTEAF
few | TRBV6-5 | ASSYSVGSTDTQY
many | TRBV20-1 | SARETGSSELTDTQY
many | TRBV25-1 | ASSGTGGTDTQY
many | TRBV6-2/TRBV6-3 | ASSYSAGIQETQY
NA | TRBV6-5 | ASRGDGYGYT
many | TRBV6-5 | ASSYWGGTGELF
many | TRBV28 | ASSFGEKLF
many | TRBV20-1 | SAWDGSSYNSPLH
many | TRBV5-1 | ASSGTGLDGYT